Each of the 26 T cell receptor beta chains below was sequenced from the same sample in a study of CD8+CD57+ T cells in acquired aplastic anemia. The study profiled TCR beta VDJ and CDR3 using genomic DNA as template. Each CDR3 protein gets one entry after TCRdb re-called the reads with MiXCR. The top ten clones hold approximately 44% of a sample with more than 150,000 distinct CDR3 sequences, around 66% of them seen once. The sequencing input was sorted CD4+, CD8+, or CD8+CD57+ T cells (not recorded which) from PBMCs. The receptors originated from a human donor with severe aplastic anemia or a healthy control (not recorded which).

CDR3 DNA sequence: TGTGCCAGCAGTTCGACTAGCGGGGACAATGAGCAGTTCTTC. This codes for CASSSTSGDNEQFF. The chain has TRBV6-2 or TRBV6-3 and TRBJ2-1; 11 bases are a match to TRBD2. With 4 bases clipped from V and 5 bases from J, the junction kept 1 base outside the gene matches. This CDR3 comprises 14 residues. Germline V lookup: CDR1 MNHEY, CDR2 SVGEGT.

The chain combines TRBV19 with TRBJ2-7; 7 nucleotides align to TRBD1. Germline loops: CDR1 LNHDA, CDR2 SQIVND (reference sequence). V shed 6 bases, J shed 2 bases, and the junction held 7 bases outside the gene matches. CDR3 length equals 14 residues. The CDR3 DNA reads TGTGCCAGTAGCCCCTCAGGGGGAACCTACGAGCAGTACTTC. Translation gives CASSPSGGTYEQYF.

Concerning this clonotype: This could be a read error, since a much larger clone is one nucleotide away. The V and J genes are TRBV13 and TRBJ2-1; possibly TRBD1 for D (5 bases). The germline CDR1 and CDR2 sequences are PRHDT and FYEKMQ (reference sequence). The CDR3 has 18 residues. Between the trimmed V and J ends, which lost 5 bases and 4 bases, there was a span of 24 bases. CDR3 DNA: TGTGCCAGCAGCCCGGCAGTACCAGGGCGGTCGGATTACAATGAGCAGTTCTTC. Protein: CASSPAVPGRSDYNEQFF.

The V gene is TRBV20-1, the J gene TRBJ2-7; 7 nucleotides agree with TRBD2. J was trimmed by 5 bases and V by 4 bases; bases with no gene match: 8. CDR3 length: 13 amino acids. Germline V lookup: CDR1 DFQATT, CDR2 SNEGSKA (reference sequence). This chain's CDR3 is CSATGGGFHEQYF. In DNA, the CDR3 is TGCAGTGCTACTGGGGGGGGTTTCCACGAGCAGTACTTC.

On this clonotype: A read error may be the cause here, since a much bigger clone is one base away. The chain has TRBV7-9 and TRBJ2-2, with D perhaps assigned TRBD1 or TRBD2 (6 bases each). Germline V lookup: CDR1 SEHNR, CDR2 FQNEAQ (reference sequence). The CDR3 covers 20 residues. The CDR3 DNA follows: TGTGCCAGCAGCTCCCGACCAGGGGACGGAGAGTTCGCGAACACCGGGGGGCTGTTTTTT. Translated: CASSSRPGDGEFANTGGLFF.

V and J are TRBV7-9 and TRBJ2-2; D remains unclear. Looked up from germline, CDR1 is SEHNR and CDR2 is FQNEAQ (reference sequence). The V and J ends lost 5 bases and 7 bases respectively, with 14 bases between them. The CDR3 is 14 amino acids. The CDR3 nucleotides read TGTGCCAGCAGCCCTACCCCACCGTTCGGGGAGCTGTTTTTT. Translated, it gives CASSPTPPFGELFF. Supplemented by reference TRBV7-9 and TRBJ2-2, the full variable domain reads DTGVSQNPRHKITKRGQNVTFRCDPISEHNRLYWYRQTLGQGPEFLTYFQNEAQLEKSRLLSDRFSAERPKGSFSTLEIQRTEQGDSAMYLCASSPTPPFGELFFGEGSRLTVL.

The chain links TRBV29-1 to TRBJ2-7; D is undetermined. Per germline, CDR1 SQVTM and CDR2 ANQGSEA. The length of the CDR3 is 16 residues. This CDR3 reads CQQPPIFRVAPYEQYF. The CDR3 DNA sequence: TGCCAGCAGCCACCGATTTTTAGGGTGGCTCCCTACGAGCAGTACTTC.

The CDR3 here is CASSATGLETQYF. In DNA, the CDR3 is TGTGCCAGCAGCGCTACAGGGTTGGAGACCCAGTACTTC. The chain recombines TRBV9 with TRBJ2-7, with D perhaps TRBD1 (6 bases). The end of the DNA is better explained by TRBJ2-5, so the J call may be wrong. Germline CDR1 reads SGDLS; CDR2 reads YYNGEE. The CDR3 runs to 13 residues.

The chain couples TRBV7-9 to TRBJ2-6; D may correspond to TRBD1 or TRBD2 (6 bases each). The CDR3 length is 17 residues. The germline V gene encodes CDR1 SEHNR and CDR2 FQNEAQ (reference sequence). Trimming shortened V by 5 bases and J by 10 bases, and 24 bases separated the two germline ends. This CDR3 is CASSLRDNHRRGNVLTF. The CDR3 nucleotides are TGTGCCAGCAGCCTCCGGGACAATCACCGCCGGGGGAACGTCCTGACTTTC.

CDR3 in amino acids: CSALGNTIYF. As DNA, the CDR3 is TGCAGTGCCCTCGGAAACACCATATATTTT. The J gene is TRBJ1-3, the V gene TRBV20-1; D is ambiguous. The germline V and J ends were trimmed by 6 bases and 4 bases, with 4 bases remaining between them. Germline CDR1 is DFQATT and CDR2 is SNEGSKA (reference sequence). The length of the CDR3 is 10 residues.

This rearrangement joins TRBV29-1 to TRBJ2-7; D might be TRBD1 (5 bases). CDR3 size: 11 residues. The ends were cut back, 5 bases at V and 7 bases at J, with 12 bases in the middle. Germline values: CDR1 SQVTM, CDR2 ANQGSEA. In DNA, the CDR3 is TGCAGCGTTCAGGGCCTAGGGGAGCAGTACTTC. It yields the protein CSVQGLGEQYF.

This clonotype showed up many times. The chain combines TRBV7-8 with TRBJ2-1, with 7 bases identical to TRBD1. J was trimmed by 0 bases and V by 5 bases; bases with no gene match: 7. The germline CDR1 and CDR2 sequences are SGHVS and FQNEAQ. This CDR3 spans 16 amino acids. Written as DNA, the CDR3 is TGTGCCAGCAGCCGACGGGACAGCAACTCCTACAATGAGCAGTTCTTC. Its translation is CASSRRDSNSYNEQFF.

The chain recombines TRBV9 with TRBJ1-6; D possibly corresponds to TRBD1 (6 bases). The germline V and J ends were trimmed by 0 bases and 5 bases, with 9 bases remaining between them. The germline CDR1 and CDR2 sequences are SGDLS and YYNGEE. There are 15 residues in the CDR3. The CDR3 DNA follows: TGTGCCAGCAGCGTAGGTTCAGGGGATAATTCACCCCTCCACTTT. As protein: CASSVGSGDNSPLHF.

The chain carries TRBV7-8 and TRBJ2-3; 7 bases align to TRBD1. Germline V gene lookup returns CDR1 SGHVS and CDR2 FQNEAQ. V lost 2 bases, J lost 6 bases, and 14 bases stayed unmatched. The CDR3 spans 17 residues. This CDR3 reads CASSLIDMGRGSDTQYF. CDR3 in DNA: TGTGCCAGCAGCTTAATCGATATGGGCAGGGGGAGTGATACGCAGTATTTT.

The V and J genes are TRBV24-1 and TRBJ2-2; D may be TRBD1 (5 bases). Germline V gene sequence: CDR1 KGHDR, CDR2 SFDVKD. There are 15 residues in the CDR3. The V gene lost 7 bases and the J gene lost 0 bases, with 11 bases spanning the gap. The CDR3 DNA sequence: TGTGCCACCAGAGGACATTCGGCGAACACCGGGGAGCTGTTTTTT. Protein: CATRGHSANTGELFF.

Details on this clonotype: The junction departs from the called germline gene at one end, perhaps through a read error. The J gene is TRBJ2-7, the V gene TRBV25-1; D uncertain. The CDR3 has 14 residues. The germline CDR1 and CDR2 sequences are MGHDK and SYGVNS. CDR3 nucleotides: TGTGCCAGCAGCCAATATGAGGATTTCTACGAGCAGCACTTC. It translates to CASSQYEDFYEQHF.

This clonotype came up a few times. The gene calls are TRBV7-9 and TRBJ1-6, with TRBD1 as a possible D gene (5 bases). Per the germline V gene, CDR1 is SEHNR and CDR2 is FQNEAQ (reference sequence). CDR3 size: 16 residues. V shed 1 base and J shed 9 bases, with 16 bases lying between them. The CDR3 sequence: CASSLVWGAGISPLHF. CDR3 nucleotides: TGTGCCAGCAGCTTAGTGTGGGGCGCCGGGATTTCACCCCTCCACTTT.

This chain connects TRBV3-1 to TRBJ2-3; D possibly corresponds to TRBD2 (5 bases). The CDR3 has 13 residues. Deletions cut 5 bases from V and 5 bases from J, with 11 bases between. CDR1 and CDR2 from the germline V gene are LGHDT and YNNKEL (reference sequence). CDR3 nucleotide sequence: TGTGCCAGCAGCTTCGGACGGGGAGATACGCAGTATTTT. It is translated as CASSFGRGDTQYF.

This clonotype has more than one count but fewer than ten. The V gene is TRBV2, the J gene TRBJ1-5; D gene unclear. The CDR3 is 12 residues long. The ends were cut back, 4 bases at V and 0 bases at J, with 1 base in the middle. Germline values: CDR1 SNHLY, CDR2 FYNNEI. This CDR3 reads CASSVSNQPQHF. CDR3 coding DNA: TGTGCCAGCAGTGTTAGCAATCAGCCCCAGCATTTT.

As for this clonotype: This is likely a read error, given that the CDR3 carries no conserved phenylalanine or tryptophan at its end. This chain uses TRBV10-1 with TRBJ2-3; D gene ambiguous. The ends were cut back, 4 bases at V and 5 bases at J, with 13 bases in the middle. Germline V gene sequence: CDR1 WNHNN, CDR2 SYGVQD (reference sequence). The CDR3 runs 14 residues. The CDR3 DNA reads TGCGCCAGCAGTGCGGGTAGCTGGCAAGATACGCAGTATTCT. This encodes CASSAGSWQDTQYS.

This clonotype appeared many times. The J gene is TRBJ1-4, the V gene TRBV6-1, with no clear D. Germline values: CDR1 MNHNS, CDR2 SASEGT. Trimming removed 3 bases from V and 4 bases from J, with 15 bases in between. The CDR3 consists of 16 residues. CDR3 residues: CASSDVWREDNEKLFF. The CDR3 coding sequence is TGTGCCAGCAGTGACGTGTGGAGGGAGGATAATGAAAAACTGTTTTTT.

This clonotype was observed a few times. The V gene is TRBV10-3, the J gene TRBJ2-3; TRBD1 is a possible D gene (6 bases). CDR3 length equals 13 residues. CDR1 and CDR2 (germline): ENHRY, SYGVKD. V was pared by 4 bases and J by 3 bases, with 8 bases between. The CDR3 nucleotides read TGTGCCATCAGTGGCCAGGGGACAGATACGCAGTATTTT. It is translated as CAISGQGTDTQYF.

The V and J genes are TRBV2 and TRBJ2-7; D may be TRBD1 (6 bases). Trimming cost V 10 bases and J 3 bases, with 19 bases left between them. The CDR3 spans 14 residues. Germline lookup yields CDR1 SNHLY and CDR2 FYNNEI. The CDR3 is CATLGHTLGYEQYF. Written as DNA, the CDR3 is TGTGCCACTTTGGGACACACACTTGGCTACGAGCAGTACTTC.

CDR3 sequence: CASSYFLTGEGEQFF. The CDR3 DNA is TGCGCCAGCAGCTACTTTCTGACAGGGGAAGGTGAGCAGTTCTTC. This chain links TRBV5-1 with TRBJ2-1, with 8 bases fitting TRBD1. Germline V lookup: CDR1 SGHRS, CDR2 YFSETQ. V was clipped by 3 bases and J by 9 bases; unmatched bases: 11. CDR3 length equals 15 residues.

The chain joins TRBV20-1 to TRBJ1-5, with D perhaps TRBD1 (6 bases). Germline-derived CDR1 and CDR2 are DFQATT and SNEGSKA (reference sequence). The V end lost 6 bases, the J end lost 0 bases, and 12 bases lay between the germline ends. The CDR3 runs to 14 residues. The CDR3 reads CSATTGASNQPQHF. DNA of the CDR3: TGCAGTGCCACCACGGGGGCTAGCAATCAGCCCCAGCATTTT.

Turning to this clonotype: A much larger clone differs by one base, so this may be a read error. This sequence joins TRBV6-1 and TRBJ1-4; D not certain. Per the germline V gene, CDR1 is MNHNS and CDR2 is SASEGT. Trimming took 5 bases from V and 6 from J, leaving 10 bases between them. The CDR3 has 13 amino acids. The CDR3 here is CASSSRRDEKLFF. The CDR3 DNA reads TGTGCCAGCAGTTCCAGGAGGGATGAAAAACTGTTTTTT.